This T cell receptor beta chain was retrieved from a study of blood T cells in healthy people across ages. A word on this clonotype: Its target is unknown.

General study results and limits: Across samples, TCR beta diversity tracked strongly with naive T cell percentage. The recorded TCR beta diversity per million T cells decreased in a roughly linear manner with age.

Together with a sample-barcoded 5' primer, a J-beta primer mix was included in a second PCR lasting about 7 to 11 cycles. TCRdb reprocessed the 5' RACE reads via MiXCR and lists one record per CDR3 protein. The data show around 1,600,000 distinct CDR3 sequences, approximately 43% seen once. The material sequenced was blood. The sequence was obtained from a young woman in good health.

The CDR3 DNA is TGTGCCAGCAGTGACAGATTAGAGCAGTTCTTC. Translating gives CASSDRLEQFF. The rearrangement links TRBV27 to TRBJ2-1; a possible D gene is TRBD1 (5 bases). This CDR3 is built from 11 residues. Per germline, CDR1 MNHEY and CDR2 SMNVEV (reference sequence). With 5 bases removed from V and 10 bases from J, the gap between germline ends came to 9 bases.